These 14 T cell receptor beta chains were all obtained from the same sample, sequenced in a study of cytomegalovirus exposure and HLA in healthy donors. In the PCR, 60 Vbeta and 13 Jbeta primers were used. Profiling relied on immunoSEQ multiplex PCR, and the TCRdb table lists in-frame clones only, not all of them. Here the sample spans some 99,000 clones, around 70% being singletons. Sequencing used PBMCs. These receptors were collected from a woman aged 70-85 years in good health and CMV-seropositive.

In its sample, this clone was seen a few times. V usage is TRBV4-2 and J usage is TRBJ2-5; tentatively, D is TRBD2 (7 bases). The germline CDR1 and CDR2 sequences are LGHNA and YNFKEQ. The V and J ends lost 2 bases and 5 bases respectively, with 18 bases between them. This CDR3 has 16 amino acids. Here the CDR3 reads CASSQPTGGGVETQYF. The CDR3 nucleotides read TGTGCCAGCAGCCAACCAACCGGAGGGGGGGTCGAGACCCAGTACTTC.

This clone was detected once. This chain connects TRBV2 to TRBJ1-2; 9 bases are shared with TRBD1. This CDR3 region has 14 residues. The germline V gene has CDR1 SNHLY and CDR2 FYNNEI. V lost 8 bases and J lost 7; bases outside the gene matches: 11. CDR3 nucleotides: TGTGCCAGCTGGCCGGGACAGGGTTTTAGTGGCTACACCTTC. This translates into CASWPGQGFSGYTF.

This rearrangement joins TRBV18 to TRBJ1-6, with TRBD1 matching over 11 bases. The V gene's germline CDR1 is KGHSH and CDR2 LQKENI. The CDR3 contains 15 residues. V gave up 6 bases and J gave up 13 bases; unmatched junction bases: 11. The DNA of the CDR3 is TGTGCCAGCTCCCCAGGGACAGGGGGGAAAGCGCCCCTCCACTTT. Amino acid sequence: CASSPGTGGKAPLHF.

This chain uses TRBV4-2 with TRBJ1-2, with D perhaps TRBD1 (5 bases). CDR1 LGHNA and CDR2 YNFKEQ come from the germline V gene. The CDR3 sequence is 16 residues long. V lost 5 bases and J 2 bases, leaving 18 bases between the germline ends. CDR3 region: CASSYAVGQGNYGYTF. CDR3 nucleotides: TGTGCCAGCAGCTACGCAGTAGGACAAGGGAACTATGGCTACACCTTC.

Only a few counts were recorded for this clone. The rearrangement links TRBV18 to TRBJ2-1, with 12 bases that match TRBD1. Germline CDR1 is KGHSH and CDR2 is LQKENI. Unmatched junction bases numbered 10, after V lost 1 base and J lost 9 bases. The CDR3 length is 17 residues. The CDR3 is CASSPRTPGQGASEQFF. DNA of the CDR3: TGTGCCAGCTCACCACGCACCCCGGGACAGGGGGCGAGTGAGCAGTTCTTC.

J is TRBJ2-1 and V is TRBV13; D gene uncertain. V was trimmed by 2 bases and J by 8 bases, leaving 10 bases between them. The length of the CDR3 is 13 residues. Germline lookup yields CDR1 PRHDT and CDR2 FYEKMQ (reference sequence). The CDR3 sequence is CASSLMTKYEQFF. For the CDR3, the DNA is TGTGCCAGCAGCTTAATGACAAAGTATGAGCAGTTCTTC.

The chain recombines TRBV6-1 with TRBJ2-7; D might be TRBD2 (5 bases). The CDR3 consists of 14 residues. The ends were cut back, 7 bases at V and 3 bases at J, with 16 bases in the middle. CDR1 is MNHNS and CDR2 is SASEGT in the germline V gene. The CDR3 DNA sequence: TGTGCCAGCATTGGAGGCGATAGCCGCTACGAGCAGTACTTC. The encoded protein is CASIGGDSRYEQYF.

CDR3 protein: CASSPGQGDQPQHF. Written as DNA, the CDR3 is TGTGCCAGCAGCCCGGGACAGGGCGATCAGCCCCAGCATTTT. V is TRBV13 and J is TRBJ1-5, with TRBD1 matching 9 bases. The V and J ends lost 5 bases and 5 bases, in that order; junction bases with no gene match: 4. In germline, CDR1 is PRHDT, CDR2 FYEKMQ (reference sequence). This CDR3 contains 14 residues.

V and J are TRBV30 and TRBJ2-1; the match to TRBD2 covers 8 bases. The junction had 3 bases not matched to a gene; V was cut back by 1 base and J by 7 bases. Germline V gives CDR1 GTSNPN, CDR2 SVGIG (reference sequence). CDR3 length equals 13 residues. Here the CDR3 DNA reads TGTGCCTGGAGTGGATCGGGGGGGAATGAGCAGTTCTTC. Protein: CAWSGSGGNEQFF. The complete variable domain, with remaining parts taken from reference TRBV30 and TRBJ2-1, reads SQTIHQWPATLVQPVGSPLSLECTVEGTSNPNLYWYRQAAGRGLQLLFYSVGIGQISSEVPQNLSASRPQDRQFILSSKKLLLSDSGFYLCAWSGSGGNEQFFGPGTRLTVL.

This clone occurred once. The chain uses TRBV6-5 and TRBJ1-2; D is unclear. The CDR3 is 15 amino acids. CDR1 is MNHEY and CDR2 is SVGAGI in the germline V gene. Trimming cost V 6 bases and J 6 bases, with 20 bases left between them. The CDR3 spells CASSSSTGGLDGYTF. DNA of the CDR3: TGTGCCAGCAGCTCCTCGACCGGCGGTCTCGATGGCTACACCTTC.

The chain combines TRBV6-6 with TRBJ1-2, with TRBD1 identical over 8 bases. CDR1 is MNHNY and CDR2 is SVGAGI in the germline V gene (reference sequence). Trimming cost V 6 bases and J 8 bases; bases outside gene matches: 8. The CDR3 extends over 13 amino acids. CDR3 in amino acids: CASRGQVTSGYTF. The CDR3 DNA sequence: TGTGCCAGCAGGGGACAGGTTACCAGCGGCTACACCTTC.

This clone was observed once. V and J are TRBV7-3 and TRBJ2-1, with D possibly matching TRBD2 (5 bases). CDR3 length equals 12 residues. Germline V gives CDR1 SGHTA, CDR2 FQGTGA. V was trimmed by 8 bases and J by 10 bases, leaving 15 bases between them. CDR3 DNA: TGTGCCAGCGGCGACGGGGTCAGGGAGCAGTTCTTC. Translation: CASGDGVREQFF.

The V and J genes are TRBV6-5 and TRBJ1-5, with TRBD1 identical over 8 bases. Germline V gives CDR1 MNHEY, CDR2 SVGAGI. Trimming took 6 bases from V and 3 from J; bases not matched to a gene: 7. This CDR3 is built from 15 residues. The CDR3 is CASSSRTGINQPQHF. The CDR3 DNA reads TGTGCCAGCAGCTCAAGGACAGGGATCAATCAGCCCCAGCATTTT.

The rearrangement joins TRBV23-1 to TRBJ1-1; D not resolved. TRBV23-1 is reported as an ORF; its role is uncertain. This CDR3 contains 13 residues. The germline V and J ends were trimmed by 4 bases and 2 bases, with 8 bases remaining between them. CDR3 amino acids: CASSLIANTEAFF. Here the CDR3 DNA reads TGCGCCAGCAGTCTGATAGCTAACACTGAAGCTTTCTTT.